This is a list of T cell receptor beta chains from one sample in a study of T cell responses to AZD1222 COVID-19 vaccine. Sequencing was performed with immunoSEQ multiplex PCR; in TCRdb, only in-frame clones are kept and a portion is missing. The sample holds some 180,000 clones, approximately 92% seen once. Sample: peripheral blood, taken on day 0 of AZD1222 vaccination. The source is an adult in good health. The CDR3 runs from the conserved cysteine through the conserved F or W. D genes are given only for firm matches. Where a row states a size, it is once, few, many or the class of an expanded clone; other rows omit it.

TRBV7-8,NA,16,TRBJ1-1,NA,TGTGCCAGCAGCTTAGAGTCCATGGGGATGGGTACTGAAGCTTTCTTT,CASSLESMGMGTEAFF
TRBV6-5,NA,15,TRBJ1-1,TRBD1,TGTGCCAGCAGGTCCCCCTACAGGGGAGGCACTGAAGCTTTCTTT,CASRSPYRGGTEAFF
TRBV18,NA,16,TRBJ1-6,TRBD1,TGTGCCAGCTCACCACCCCACAGGGGCTGGGATTCACCCCTCCACTTT,CASSPPHRGWDSPLHF
TRBV29-1,NA,13,TRBJ2-7,NA,TGCAGCGGGGGAGGGGGACAGCACTACGAGCAGTACTTC,CSGGGGQHYEQYF
TRBV5-1,NA,14,TRBJ2-3,NA,TGCGCCAGCAGCCAACAGCCATCCCCAGATACGCAGTATTTT,CASSQQPSPDTQYF
TRBV27,NA,13,TRBJ1-1,NA,TGTGCCAGCAGTTTGGCGCGGGGCACTGAAGCTTTCTTT,CASSLARGTEAFF
TRBV11-3,NA,17,TRBJ2-5,NA,TGTGCCAGCAGCTTAGAAAGCGGATTAACGTTTCAAGAGACCCAGTACTTC,CASSLESGLTFQETQYF
TRBV19,few,15,TRBJ2-7,TRBD1,TGTGCCAGTAGTATGGGACAGGGATTTTTCTACGAGCAGTACTTC,CASSMGQGFFYEQYF
TRBV27,NA,17,TRBJ2-3,TRBD2,TGTGCCAGCAGTTTATGGGCTAGCGGGGCCCTGCGGGATACGCAGTATTTT,CASSLWASGALRDTQYF
TRBV9,NA,14,TRBJ1-3,NA,TGTGCCAGCAGCGTATTAGCCACTGGAAACACCATATATTTT,CASSVLATGNTIYF
TRBV7-8,NA,16,TRBJ1-5,TRBD1,TGTGCCAGCAGCTTAGCGGGACAGGGGGTTCATCAGCCCCAGCATTTT,CASSLAGQGVHQPQHF
TRBV19,NA,13,TRBJ2-7,TRBD1,TGTGCCAGTATCGGACAGGGGACATCCGAGCAGTACTTC,CASIGQGTSEQYF
TRBV7-2,NA,14,TRBJ2-1,NA,TGTGCCAGCAGCCTACTTTCGGCGATTCATGAGCAGTTCTTC,CASSLLSAIHEQFF
TRBV29-1,NA,13,TRBJ1-5,NA,TGCAGCGTTGCAGGGACTGGCAATCAGCCCCAGCATTTT,CSVAGTGNQPQHF
TRBV13,NA,13,TRBJ2-5,NA,TGTGCCAGCAGCCCCCAGGGGGGTCGGGCCCAGTACTTC,CASSPQGGRAQYF
TRBV7-2,once,17,TRBJ2-2,NA,TGTGCCAGCAGCTCAATTCGGAGGGGCCGGGTCCCCGGGGAGCTGTTTTTT,CASSSIRRGRVPGELFF
TRBV10-1,NA,18,TRBJ1-1,NA,TGCGCCAGCAGTGCAGCGGGGGACGTTATAGAGATGAACACTGAAGCTTTCTTT,CASSAAGDVIEMNTEAFF
TRBV20-1,NA,11,TRBJ1-2,NA,TGCAGTGCTAGAGTTGGGGGAGGCTACACCTTC,CSARVGGGYTF
TRBV7-2,NA,14,TRBJ2-2,NA,TGTGCCAGCAGCATAAAAAGGCAATACGGGGAGCTGTTTTTT,CASSIKRQYGELFF
TRBV19,NA,14,TRBJ2-7,NA,TGTGCCAGTACCGCAGGGACAAACACCTACGAGCAGTACTTC,CASTAGTNTYEQYF
TRBV18,NA,16,TRBJ1-6,TRBD1,TGTGCCAGCTCAACCGAGACAGGGGTGGCCAACTCACCCCTCCACTTT,CASSTETGVANSPLHF
TRBV2,NA,16,TRBJ1-5,TRBD1,TGTGCCAGCAGCGGACAGGGGGTCCGTAACAATCAGCCCCAGCATTTT,CASSGQGVRNNQPQHF
TRBV2,NA,13,TRBJ1-2,TRBD1,TGTGCCAGCAGTCGACAGGGGGCGTATGGCTACACCTTC,CASSRQGAYGYTF
TRBV12-3/TRBV12-4,NA,12,TRBJ1-3,TRBD1,TGTGCCAGCAGTTTATCAGGGGGACGATTATATTTT,CASSLSGGRLYF